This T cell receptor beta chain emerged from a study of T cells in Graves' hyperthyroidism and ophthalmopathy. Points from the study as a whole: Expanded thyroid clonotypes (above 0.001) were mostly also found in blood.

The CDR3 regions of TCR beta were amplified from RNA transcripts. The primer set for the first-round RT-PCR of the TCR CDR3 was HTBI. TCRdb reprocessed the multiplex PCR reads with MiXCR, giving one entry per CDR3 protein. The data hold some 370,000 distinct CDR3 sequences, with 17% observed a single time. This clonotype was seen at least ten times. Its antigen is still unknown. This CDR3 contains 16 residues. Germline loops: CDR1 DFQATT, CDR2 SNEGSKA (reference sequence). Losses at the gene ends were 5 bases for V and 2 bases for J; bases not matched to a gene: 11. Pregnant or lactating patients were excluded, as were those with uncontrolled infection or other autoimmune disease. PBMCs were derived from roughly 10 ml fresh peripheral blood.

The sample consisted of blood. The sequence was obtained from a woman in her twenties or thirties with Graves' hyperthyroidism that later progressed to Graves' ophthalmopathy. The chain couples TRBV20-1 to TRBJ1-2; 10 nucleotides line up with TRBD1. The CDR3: CSAHAGWTGGNYGYTF. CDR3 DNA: TGCAGTGCTCATGCCGGATGGACAGGGGGAAACTATGGCTACACCTTC.